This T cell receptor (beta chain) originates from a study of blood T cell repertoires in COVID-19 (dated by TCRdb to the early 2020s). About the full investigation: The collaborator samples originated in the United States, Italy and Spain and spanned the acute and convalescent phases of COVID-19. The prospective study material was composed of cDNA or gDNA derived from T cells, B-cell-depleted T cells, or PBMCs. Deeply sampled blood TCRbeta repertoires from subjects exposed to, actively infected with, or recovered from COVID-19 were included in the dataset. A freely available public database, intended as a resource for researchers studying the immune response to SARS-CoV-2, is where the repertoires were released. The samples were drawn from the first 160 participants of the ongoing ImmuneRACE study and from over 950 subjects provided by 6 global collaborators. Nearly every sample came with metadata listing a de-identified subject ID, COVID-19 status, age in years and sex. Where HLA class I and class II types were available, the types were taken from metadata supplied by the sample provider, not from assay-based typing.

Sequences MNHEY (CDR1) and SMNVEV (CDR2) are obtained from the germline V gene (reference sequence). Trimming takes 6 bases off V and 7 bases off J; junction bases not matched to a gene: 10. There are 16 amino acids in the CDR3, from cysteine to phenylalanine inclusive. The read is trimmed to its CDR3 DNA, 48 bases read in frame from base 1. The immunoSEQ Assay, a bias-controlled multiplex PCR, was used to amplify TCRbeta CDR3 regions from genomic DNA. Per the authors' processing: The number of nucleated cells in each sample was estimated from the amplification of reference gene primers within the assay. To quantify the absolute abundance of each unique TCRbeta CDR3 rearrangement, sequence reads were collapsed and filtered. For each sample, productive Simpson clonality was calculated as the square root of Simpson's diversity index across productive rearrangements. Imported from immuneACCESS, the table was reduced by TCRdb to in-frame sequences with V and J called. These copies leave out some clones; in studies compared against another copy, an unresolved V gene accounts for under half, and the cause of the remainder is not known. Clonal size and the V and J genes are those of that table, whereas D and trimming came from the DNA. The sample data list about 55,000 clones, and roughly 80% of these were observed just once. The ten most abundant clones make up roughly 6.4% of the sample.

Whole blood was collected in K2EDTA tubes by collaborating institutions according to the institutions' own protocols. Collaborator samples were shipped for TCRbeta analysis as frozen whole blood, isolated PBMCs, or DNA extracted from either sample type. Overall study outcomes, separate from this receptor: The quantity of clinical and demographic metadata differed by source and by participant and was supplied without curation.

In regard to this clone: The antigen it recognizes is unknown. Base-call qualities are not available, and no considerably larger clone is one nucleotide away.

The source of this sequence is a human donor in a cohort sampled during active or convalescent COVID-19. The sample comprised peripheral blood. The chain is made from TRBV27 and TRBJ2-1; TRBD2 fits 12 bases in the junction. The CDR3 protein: CASRTTSGGRINEQFF. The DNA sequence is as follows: TGTGCCAGCAGAACGACTAGCGGGGGCCGTATTAATGAGCAGTTCTTC.